The text below deals with one T cell receptor beta chain. There is no known antigen for this receptor. Base-call qualities are not available, and no considerably larger clone is one nucleotide away. The sample is drawn from a study of cytomegalovirus exposure and HLA in healthy donors (dated by TCRdb to about 2017). Some background on the complete study: In an earlier analysis of some 610 of the donors, roughly 300 Gb of sequence data and approximately 120 million unique TCR beta sequences from 180 million or so T cells were reported. Across 398 genotyped donors of the cohort, an average of approximately 200,000 unique TCR beta nucleotide sequences per donor were sequenced, and approximately 19% of those sequences were non-productive. Besides the first cohort of roughly 640 subjects, a separate validation cohort made up of 90 to 150 different subjects was used. Four to six DR-DQ haplotypes were handled as single units for association and clustering because linkage in the cohort was strong. Alongside the repertoire data, information on donor age, sex, ethnicity and CMV serostatus was compiled. To decide whether each TCR beta V gene segment behaved as functional or pseudogenic, an earlier analysis of fewer than 750 of the donors relied on high-throughput TCR beta sequencing. Approximately 310 gigabases of sequencing data and 75 million to 85 million unique TCR sequences made up an early release that covered 500 to 650 HLA-typed donors. The T cell repertoires of some 700 subjects were profiled by immunosequencing and related to cytomegalovirus serostatus. A later analysis re-analyzed previously published TCR beta repertoires from 600 to 850 donors and added high-resolution HLA genotyping to study TCR occurrence patterns. A later genetic analysis took genome-wide SNP genotypes for about 65% of the 666 donors and used that subset as a discovery cohort. All discovery cohort repertoires had been generated using a single sequencing platform. The genetic ancestry cluster associated with self-reported Caucasian donors included roughly 84% of the 398 genotyped donors. HLA typing covered class I and class II loci at four-digit resolution. The study aimed to test whether signatures of past pathogen exposure could be identified by cataloging public T cell receptors. Typing coverage differed by locus: A, B, C, DRB1 and DQB1 were typed in about 629-640 donors, DQA1 in 522, DPA1 in 606, and DPB1 in 472. The later analysis used no new phenotypic data to find candidate immune exposures, relying instead on TCR beta sequences and their occurrence across donors. To predict cytomegalovirus infection status, the study combined high-throughput TCR immunosequencing, statistical association of individual TCRs with disease status, and machine learning.

The library was produced with the immunoSEQ multiplex PCR assay. For the multiplex PCR, a mixture combining 60 forward primers for TCR Vbeta segments and 13 reverse primers for TCR Jbeta segments was used. A multiplex PCR assay on genomic DNA amplified the CDR3 region of rearranged TCR beta genes. Amplified TCR beta libraries were sequenced as 87-base-pair reads on the Illumina HiSeq System. The published analysis was carried out like this. Across the 500 to 750 repertoires, a later analysis counted 80 million or so unique TCR beta chains, around 11 million of which were shared by at least two donors. Raw reads were error-corrected and collapsed into unique sequences with a nearest-neighbor algorithm that merged closely related sequences to remove PCR and sequencing errors. CDR3 sequences were aligned to IMGT reference sequences to assign V, D and J gene segments. Each retained sequence needed at least a six-nucleotide match to both a V gene segment and a J gene segment. A rearrangement was called productive if the CDR3 had no stop codons and remained in frame with V and J, and every other rearrangement was called non-productive. CDR3 was defined by IMGT convention, running from the second conserved V-encoded cysteine to the conserved J-encoded phenylalanine. Sequences without an unambiguous match to a single V gene segment were excluded from the earlier analysis of 587 of the donors. In an earlier analysis of some 590 of the donors, a V segment was called functional when productive rearrangements were above 56.7%, and segregating when the standard deviation between donors exceeded 5%. A statistical classification framework was built to diagnose cytomegalovirus status from the catalog of TCR beta chain sequences. A later analysis assigned V and J genes by comparing TCR nucleotide sequences with IMGT/GENE-DB human TR gene sequences. Using the TCRdist pipeline, a later analysis assigned CDR3 sequences along with most-parsimonious VDJ recombination scenarios. A later analysis defined each TCR beta chain by its CDR3 amino acid sequence plus V-gene family, and excluded reads lacking a unique V-gene family. A later analysis removed nearly 600 highly shared, low-generation-probability nucleotide sequences to deal with suspected cross-contamination and a sequencing artifact. A later analysis calculated a clonal expansion index for each public chain from normalized within-repertoire ranks of inferred template counts. In a later analysis, generation probabilities were computed with a VDJ recombination model fitted to out-of-frame rearrangements, and the resulting probabilities were checked against IGoR. Hypergeometric tests were used in a later analysis to score TCR-TCR, TCR-HLA and TCR-CMV co-occurrence, with a repertoire-size bias correction applied to the TCR pairs. To estimate false discovery rates, a later analysis permuted the HLA or CMV assignments 20 times. In a later analysis, co-occurring TCRs were grouped using DBSCAN, and TCRdist sequence similarity was added for clustering within HLA-allele-positive subsets. Repertoires with fewer than 30,000 or more than 120,000 public chains were left out of co-occurrence clustering, as were about five repertoires with anomalous nucleotide sharing. Drawn from immuneACCESS, this table holds only the in-frame rearrangements with V and J called that TCRdb kept. Clones are partly lost; checked studies trace under half to an unresolved V gene and leave the rest unexplained. Clone size and the V and J calls come from that table; the DNA yielded D and trimming. The sample includes some 200,000 clones, with around 83% observed a single time. The ten most abundant clones make up approximately 1.5% of the sample.

The cohort consisted of 600 to 750 healthy bone marrow donors. All cohort members were sampled while nominally healthy, although unrecorded immune exposures were likely present. The donor tested CMV seronegative, placing the donor among the 352 seronegative members of the cohort. Each donor provided a peripheral blood sample, and peripheral blood mononuclear cells were used for TCR beta sequencing. Genomic DNA extraction from the blood cell samples was performed with the Qiagen DNeasy Blood Extraction Kit. Results and caveats for the whole study, not just this receptor: An earlier analysis of roughly 570 of the donors showed that most TCR beta V segments appeared in productive rearrangements either about 87% or about 30% of the time, which broadly matched IMGT annotations. A further reported finding was that TCR beta sequences accurately predicted the HLA-A and HLA-B alleles for most subjects in the first cohort. A later analysis found that TCR association rates varied across HLA loci, with DRB1 alleles showing the most associated TCRs and HLA-C alleles the fewest. A cluster of highly shared sequence variants was judged likely to be a technical artifact of the sequencing pipeline. The authors suggested that the approach could potentially be extended to other disease states and immunological phenotypes. Several of the top co-occurrence clusters appeared to be linked to parvovirus B19, influenza, CMV and Epstein-Barr virus, according to a later analysis. Assigning TCR associations to individual alleles was difficult when HLA alleles, especially DR and DQ, strongly co-occurred. In the study, about 150 TCR beta chains were listed as associated with cytomegalovirus. Presence/absence analyses assumed roughly uniform sequencing depth across donors, an assumption that may not hold. The classifier was reported to diagnose cytomegalovirus status with high specificity and sensitivity in both the original cohort and the validation cohort. The only immune exposure information available for the cohort was CMV serostatus. A later genetic analysis associated a missense DCLRE1C variant with V-gene and J-gene trimming of TCR beta chains, and an independent cohort replicated the association. The earlier analysis of approximately 560 of the donors excluded seventeen rarely observed V segments, including chromosome 9 orphons, because counts were too low. Because HLA typing was missing for some donors at each locus, association tests included only the typed subset. According to a later analysis, most CMV-associated TCR beta chains appeared to be HLA-restricted, and the HLA associations seemed to be driven largely by CMV exposure. This cohort had only TCR beta chains sequenced, and the lack of alpha or paired-chain data limited which features could be detected. In a later analysis, more than 15,000 TCR beta sequences were associated with specific HLA alleles at a false discovery rate of 0.05. A later genetic analysis reported fewer N-insertions in productive TCRs among donors in an Asian-associated ancestry cluster than the roughly 620-donor mean. While some public TCRs were present in many individuals, most TCR sequences turned up only very rarely across donors. A few of the identified cytomegalovirus-associated TCR beta chains were confirmed in vitro to be specific for cytomegalovirus antigens. Correlated functional status among segregating V segments might reflect linkage disequilibrium, but an unknown experimental factor could not be ruled out. In a later analysis, HLA-associated TCR beta chains were found to be more clonally expanded and to have lower generation probabilities than equally common non-associated chains.

The origin of this receptor is a woman younger than 35 in good health and CMV-seronegative. The sequenced sample was PBMCs.

The sequenced DNA: TGTGCCAGCAGTTTAGGCCAGGCAGCCCAGTACTTC. It is translated as CASSLGQAAQYF. Recombination joined TRBV27 with TRBJ2-5; no D segment can be confidently identified. V drops 2 bases and J drops 9 bases, leaving 10 bases in between. Taken from the germline V gene (reference sequence), the CDR1 and CDR2 loops are MNHEY and SMNVEV. From cysteine to phenylalanine, the CDR3 is 12 amino acids long. Only the CDR3 DNA is retained, 36 bases long and in frame from the first base.